This T cell receptor beta chain is from a study of shared clonotypes between healthy human individuals. Overall study: Three CD4 naive, three CD4 memory, two CD8 naive and one CD8 memory plate were used per donor.

The data were produced by immunoSEQ multiplex PCR, yet TCRdb's version contains in-frame clones alone and is incomplete. The table records about 670,000 clones, around 72% of them present only once. Regarding this clone: Its antigen is currently unknown.

Study results and caveats: All-four-donor shared clonotypes had higher generation probabilities than non-shared clonotypes did. Represented diversity, genetic and exposure-history alike, was limited by few donors. On the whole, naive subsets had larger estimated richness than memory subsets had.

Germline V lookup: CDR1 SEHNR, CDR2 FQNEAQ (reference sequence). Trimming cost V 1 base and J 1 base; bases outside gene matches: 0. CDR3 size: 14 residues. The V gene is TRBV7-9, the J gene TRBJ2-5, with 7 bases identical to TRBD1. The clonotype was recovered from a woman aged 25-40 years in good health. Sequences were obtained from memory CD4+ T cells sorted from blood. The subset here: CD45RA-negative fraction. The CDR3: CASSLGTGQETQYF. The CDR3 region has the DNA TGTGCCAGCAGCTTAGGGACAGGCCAAGAGACCCAGTACTTC.